This TCR beta chain was found in a study of cytomegalovirus exposure and HLA in healthy donors. Study-level findings and limits: In a later analysis, most CMV-associated TCR beta chains appeared HLA-restricted. Later work found that TCR association rates differed between HLA loci; DRB1 had the most and HLA-C the fewest.

As for this clone: Its antigen remains unidentified.

V was clipped by 3 bases and J by 6 bases, with 20 bases between them. The length of the CDR3 is 15 residues. CDR1 is GTSNPN, CDR2 SVGIG, per germline (reference sequence). It was with 60 Vbeta and 13 Jbeta primers that the PCR ran. Clones were read by immunoSEQ multiplex PCR, and TCRdb kept only the in-frame ones, dropping some. The table has roughly 150,000 clones, 65% to 85% seen once. Donors in the study were healthy people who gave bone marrow. The sample was PBMCs. This clonotype was obtained from a man aged 25-45 years in good health and CMV-seronegative. The chain combines TRBV30 with TRBJ1-2; perhaps TRBD1 as D (5 bases). The CDR3 sequence is CAWSPGGGSYDGYTF. CDR3 DNA sequence: TGTGCCTGGAGCCCCGGGGGGGGTTCTTATGATGGCTACACCTTC.